This entry concerns a single T cell receptor beta chain. In its sample, this clone was seen many times. The clone's antigen remains unknown. No quality values exist for individual bases; no much larger clone is one base distant. The record originates from a study of blood T cell repertoires in COVID-19 (dated by TCRdb to about 2020). For the wider study: Samples covering the acute and convalescent phases of COVID-19 were provided by collaborators in the United States, Italy and Spain. The material from the prospective study consisted of cDNA or gDNA derived from T cells, B-cell-depleted T cells, or PBMCs. Deeply sampled blood TCRbeta repertoires from subjects exposed to, actively infected with, or recovered from COVID-19 were included in the dataset. A freely available public database, intended as a resource for researchers studying the immune response to SARS-CoV-2, is where the repertoires were released. The samples were drawn from two sources: the first 160 participants of the ongoing ImmuneRACE study, and 950 to 1,500 subjects contributed by 6 global collaborators. Nearly every sample came with metadata listing a de-identified subject ID, COVID-19 status, age in years and sex. HLA class I and class II types, where available, came from metadata supplied by the sample provider rather than from assay-based typing. What the work shows at the level of the full study, not this receptor alone: The quantity of clinical and demographic metadata differed by source and by participant and was supplied without curation.

The immunoSEQ Assay, a bias-controlled multiplex PCR, was used to amplify TCRbeta CDR3 regions from genomic DNA. As for how the authors treated the data: Nucleated cell counts per sample were estimated from amplification of reference gene primers within the assay. To quantify the absolute abundance of each unique TCRbeta CDR3 rearrangement, sequence reads were collapsed and filtered. For each sample, productive Simpson clonality was calculated as the square root of Simpson's diversity index over productive rearrangements. TCRdb stores this immuneACCESS table with in-frame sequences only. Part of the clones is absent; in the studies checked, under half of the shortfall reflects unresolved V genes, and no reason is known for the rest. V, J and clone size derive from that table, while D and trimming were established from the DNA sequence. This sample gives roughly 280,000 clones in total; about nine tenths of them show up just once. 2% to 2.5% of the sample goes to the ten largest clones.

The CDR1 and CDR2 encoded by the germline V gene (reference sequence) are SEHNR and FQNEAQ. The CDR3 runs 11 amino acids, cysteine and phenylalanine included. Kept here is only the CDR3 DNA, which spans 33 bases and is read in frame from base 1. Deletion took 8 bases off V and 7 bases off J, with a span of 6 bases between the germline ends. Collaborating institutions collected whole blood in K2EDTA tubes following their own protocols. For TCRbeta analysis, collaborators shipped samples as frozen whole blood, isolated PBMCs, or DNA extracted from either of those sample types. Sequencing was carried out using peripheral blood. The chain is assembled from TRBV7-9 and TRBJ1-6; the D region possibly corresponds to TRBD1 (6 bases align). This TCR was sampled from a man aged 50 to 60 with acute or convalescent COVID-19. The DNA reads TGTGCCAGCGGACAGAATTCACCCCTCCACTTT. Its amino acids are CASGQNSPLHF.